What follows is one T cell receptor (beta chain) and its context. These data come from a study of T cells in Graves' hyperthyroidism and ophthalmopathy. Template material for amplifying TCR beta CDR3 regions consisted of RNA transcripts. First-round RT-PCR targeting the TCR CDR3 was performed with the HTBI primer set. TCRdb processed the multiplex PCR reads anew with MiXCR; each CDR3 protein has one entry. Of about 710,000 distinct CDR3 sequences listed, about a sixth are singletons. Investigators excluded patients with uncontrolled infection, other autoimmune disease, pregnancy or lactation. Sequencing was carried out using blood. This sequence was found in a man in his late teens or twenties with Graves' hyperthyroidism.

The CDR3 reads CASSVDPSSYEQYF. The CDR3 DNA follows: TGTGCCAGCAGCGTAGATCCTTCCTCCTACGAGCAGTACTTC. The chain uses TRBV9 and TRBJ2-7; D unclear. This CDR3 has 14 residues. Trimming left V 0 bases short and J 0 bases short, with 7 bases between. Germline lookup yields CDR1 SGDLS and CDR2 YYNGEE.